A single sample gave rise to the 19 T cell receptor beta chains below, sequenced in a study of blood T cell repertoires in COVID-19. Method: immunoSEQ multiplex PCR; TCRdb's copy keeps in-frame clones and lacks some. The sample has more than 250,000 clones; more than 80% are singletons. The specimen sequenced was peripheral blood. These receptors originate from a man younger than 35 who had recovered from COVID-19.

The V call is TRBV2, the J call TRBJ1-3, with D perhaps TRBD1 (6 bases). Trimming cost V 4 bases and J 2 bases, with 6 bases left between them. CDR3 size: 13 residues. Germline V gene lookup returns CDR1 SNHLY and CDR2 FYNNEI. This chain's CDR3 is CASSAGAGNTIYF. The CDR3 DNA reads TGTGCCAGCAGTGCAGGGGCTGGAAACACCATATATTTT.

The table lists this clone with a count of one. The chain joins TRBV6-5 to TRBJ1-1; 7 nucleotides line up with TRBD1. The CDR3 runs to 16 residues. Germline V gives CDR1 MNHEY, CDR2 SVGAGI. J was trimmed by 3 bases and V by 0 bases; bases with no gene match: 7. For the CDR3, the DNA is TGTGCCAGCAGTTACTCCCCGACAGGGTGGCACACTGAAGCTTTCTTT. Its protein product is CASSYSPTGWHTEAFF.

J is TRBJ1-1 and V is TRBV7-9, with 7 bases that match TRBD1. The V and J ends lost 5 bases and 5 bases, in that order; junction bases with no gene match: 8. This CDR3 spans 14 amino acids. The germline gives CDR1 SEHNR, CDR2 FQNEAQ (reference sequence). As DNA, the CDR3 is TGTGCCAGCAGCCGTGGACAGGATTGGACTGAAGCTTTCTTT. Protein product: CASSRGQDWTEAFF.

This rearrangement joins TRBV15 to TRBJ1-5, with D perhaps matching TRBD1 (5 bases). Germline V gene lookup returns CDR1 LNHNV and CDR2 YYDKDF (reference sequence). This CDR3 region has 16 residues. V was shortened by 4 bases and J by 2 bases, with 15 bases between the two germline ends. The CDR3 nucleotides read TGTGCCACCAGCAACCGGGAGGGACGGGGCAATCAGCCCCAGCATTTT. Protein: CATSNREGRGNQPQHF.

The CDR3 coding sequence is TGTGCCAGCAGTCTGACCGGGACTAGCGGGAGCGGGGTCACAGATACGCAGTATTTT. Translated: CASSLTGTSGSGVTDTQYF. The V gene is TRBV3-1 (or the pseudogene TRBV3-2), the J gene TRBJ2-3, with TRBD2 matching 14 bases. The germline V gene encodes CDR1 LGHDT and CDR2 YNNKEL (reference sequence). The CDR3 loop spans 19 amino acids. V shed 6 bases, J shed 2 bases, and the junction held 13 bases outside the gene matches.

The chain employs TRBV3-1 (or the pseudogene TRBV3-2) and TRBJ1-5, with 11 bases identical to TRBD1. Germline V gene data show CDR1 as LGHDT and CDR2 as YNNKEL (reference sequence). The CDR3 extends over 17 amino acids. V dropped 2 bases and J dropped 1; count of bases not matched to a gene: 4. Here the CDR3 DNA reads TGTGCCAGCAGCCAATCGGGACAGGGGGTAAGCAATCAGCCCCAGCATTTT. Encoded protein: CASSQSGQGVSNQPQHF.

CDR3 sequence (DNA): TGTGCCAGCAGCCTAAGCGCGGGGGGGACCAATGAGCAGTTCTTC. Translating it yields CASSLSAGGTNEQFF. This chain joins TRBV7-3 and TRBJ2-1; 9 nucleotides agree with TRBD2. Germline V gives CDR1 SGHTA, CDR2 FQGTGA. Trimming at V came to 5 bases and at J to 6 bases, leaving 8 bases not matched to a gene. The CDR3 contains 15 residues.

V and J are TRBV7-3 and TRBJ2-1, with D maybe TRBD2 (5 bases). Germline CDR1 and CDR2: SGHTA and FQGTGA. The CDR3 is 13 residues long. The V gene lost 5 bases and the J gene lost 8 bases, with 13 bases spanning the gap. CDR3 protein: CASSVLGPHEQFF. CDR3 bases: TGTGCCAGCAGCGTACTAGGCCCCCATGAGCAGTTCTTC.

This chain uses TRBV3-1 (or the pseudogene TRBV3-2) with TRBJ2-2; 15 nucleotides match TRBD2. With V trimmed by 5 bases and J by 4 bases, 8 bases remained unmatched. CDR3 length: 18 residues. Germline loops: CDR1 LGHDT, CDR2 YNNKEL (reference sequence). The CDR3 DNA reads TGTGCCAGCAGCAACGGACTAGCGGGGGGGGCGGGCACCGGGGAGCTGTTTTTT. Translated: CASSNGLAGGAGTGELFF.

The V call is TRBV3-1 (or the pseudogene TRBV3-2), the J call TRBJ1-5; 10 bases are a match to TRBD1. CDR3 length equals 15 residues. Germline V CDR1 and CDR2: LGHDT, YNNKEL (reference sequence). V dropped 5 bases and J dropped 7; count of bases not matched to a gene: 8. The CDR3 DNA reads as TGTGCCAGCAGCTTAGGACAGGGGGGCGGGCAGCCCCAGCATTTT. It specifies CASSLGQGGGQPQHF.

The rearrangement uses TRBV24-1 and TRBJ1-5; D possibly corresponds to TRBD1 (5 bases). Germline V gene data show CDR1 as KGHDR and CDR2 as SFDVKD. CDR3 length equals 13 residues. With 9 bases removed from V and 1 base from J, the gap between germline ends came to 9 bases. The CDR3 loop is CATQAGSNQPQHF. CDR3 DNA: TGTGCCACCCAGGCAGGGAGCAATCAGCCCCAGCATTTT.

CDR3 bases: TGCGCCAGCAGCCAAGAGTGGCTAGCGGGAGATACGCAGTATTTT. This translates into CASSQEWLAGDTQYF. The V gene is TRBV4-1, the J gene TRBJ2-3; 8 bases map to TRBD2. CDR1 and CDR2 (germline): MGHRA, YSYEKL. CDR3 length equals 15 residues. The junction had 4 bases not matched to a gene; V was cut back by 0 bases and J by 5 bases.

The CDR3 nucleotides read TGTGCCAGCAGCCAGGTAGCGGGTTTCAGTACAGATACGCAGTATTTT. Translating gives CASSQVAGFSTDTQYF. V usage is TRBV3-1 (or the pseudogene TRBV3-2) and J usage is TRBJ2-3, with 7 bases matching TRBD2. The J segment lost 3 bases and the V segment lost 3 bases, leaving 9 bases of the junction unmatched. Germline V gene lookup returns CDR1 LGHDT and CDR2 YNNKEL (reference sequence). The length of the CDR3 is 16 residues.

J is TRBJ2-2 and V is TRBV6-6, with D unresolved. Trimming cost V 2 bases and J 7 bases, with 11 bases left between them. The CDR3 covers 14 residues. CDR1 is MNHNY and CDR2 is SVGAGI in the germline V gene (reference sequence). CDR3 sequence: CASSYLSSSGELFF. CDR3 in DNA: TGTGCCAGCAGTTACCTGAGTTCTAGCGGGGAGCTGTTTTTT.

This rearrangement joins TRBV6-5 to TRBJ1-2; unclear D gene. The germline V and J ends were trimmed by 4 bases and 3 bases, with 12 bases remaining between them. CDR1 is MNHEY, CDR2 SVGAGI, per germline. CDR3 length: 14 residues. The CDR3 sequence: CASSFSPRDYGYTF. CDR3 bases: TGTGCCAGCAGTTTTTCACCACGGGACTATGGCTACACCTTC.

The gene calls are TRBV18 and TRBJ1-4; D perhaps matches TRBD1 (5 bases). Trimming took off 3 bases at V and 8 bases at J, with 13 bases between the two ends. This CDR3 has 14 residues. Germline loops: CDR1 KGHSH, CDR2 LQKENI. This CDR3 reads CASSPGREEEKLFF. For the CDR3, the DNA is TGTGCCAGCTCACCGGGCAGGGAGGAGGAAAAACTGTTTTTT. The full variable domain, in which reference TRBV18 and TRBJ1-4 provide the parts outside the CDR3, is NAGVMQNPRHLVRRRGQEARLRCSPMKGHSHVYWYRQLPEEGLKFMVYLQKENIIDESGMPKERFSAEFPKEGPSILRIQQVVRGDSAAYFCASSPGREEEKLFFGSGTQLSVL.

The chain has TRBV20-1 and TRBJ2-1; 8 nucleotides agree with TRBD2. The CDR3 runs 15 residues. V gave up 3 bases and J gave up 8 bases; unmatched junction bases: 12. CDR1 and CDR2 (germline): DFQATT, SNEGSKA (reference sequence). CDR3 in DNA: TGCAGTGCTAGTGCAGCGGGAGTAAATCGGCATGAGCAGTTCTTC. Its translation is CSASAAGVNRHEQFF.

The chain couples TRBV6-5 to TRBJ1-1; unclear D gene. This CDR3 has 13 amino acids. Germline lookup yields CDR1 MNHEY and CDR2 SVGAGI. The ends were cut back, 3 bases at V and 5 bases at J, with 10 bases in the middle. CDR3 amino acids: CASSYNPGTEAFF. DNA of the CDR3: TGTGCCAGCAGTTATAACCCGGGGACTGAAGCTTTCTTT.

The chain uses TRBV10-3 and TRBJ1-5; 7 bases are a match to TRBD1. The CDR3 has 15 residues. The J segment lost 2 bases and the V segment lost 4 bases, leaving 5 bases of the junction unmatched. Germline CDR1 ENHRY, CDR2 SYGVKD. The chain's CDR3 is CAISAGTERNQPQHF. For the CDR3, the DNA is TGTGCCATCAGTGCTGGGACAGAGCGCAATCAGCCCCAGCATTTT.